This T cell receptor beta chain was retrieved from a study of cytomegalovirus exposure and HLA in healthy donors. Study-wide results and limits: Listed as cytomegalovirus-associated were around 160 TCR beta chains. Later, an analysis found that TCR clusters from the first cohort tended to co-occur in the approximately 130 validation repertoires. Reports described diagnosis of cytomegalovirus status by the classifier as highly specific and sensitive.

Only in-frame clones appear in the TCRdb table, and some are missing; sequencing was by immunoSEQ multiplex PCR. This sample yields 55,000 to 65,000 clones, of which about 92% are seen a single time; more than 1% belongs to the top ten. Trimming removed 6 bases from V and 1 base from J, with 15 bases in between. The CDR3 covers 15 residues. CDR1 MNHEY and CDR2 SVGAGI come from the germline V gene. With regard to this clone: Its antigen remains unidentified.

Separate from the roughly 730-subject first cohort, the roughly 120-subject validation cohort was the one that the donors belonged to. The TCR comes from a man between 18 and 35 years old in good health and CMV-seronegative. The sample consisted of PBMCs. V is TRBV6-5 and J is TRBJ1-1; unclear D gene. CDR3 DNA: TGTGCCAGCAGCTCCTTTGCGGGATCGAACACTGAAGCTTTCTTT. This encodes CASSSFAGSNTEAFF.